This T cell receptor (beta chain) comes out of a study of blood T cells in healthy people across ages. CDR3 length: 13 residues. Germline V gene lookup returns CDR1 MNHEY and CDR2 SVGEGT. General observations from the study: Since the PBMCs were unsorted, naive and antigen-experienced cells could not be conclusively compared. Strong correlation linked observed beta diversity and percent naive T cells.

It was with a sample-barcoded 5' primer and a J-beta primer mix that a second PCR of about 7 to 12 cycles was run. Template switching added a 12-random-nucleotide identifier to every cDNA molecule. TCRdb used MiXCR to reprocess the 5' RACE reads, holding one entry per CDR3 protein. Of about 2 million distinct CDR3 sequences listed, 49% are singletons. Russia was home to the donors, healthy Caucasian individuals aged roughly 6 to 95. With regard to this clonotype: Its antigen is unidentified.

The V and J genes are TRBV6-2 or TRBV6-3 and TRBJ2-5, with TRBD2 as a possible D gene (6 bases). The DNA end is more similar to TRBJ2-7, so the J call may be wrong. The source of this sequence is a woman aged 40 to 49 in good health. The source material was blood. CDR3 coding DNA: TGTGCCACCATGGGGGGAGAGATCTACGAGCAGTACTTC. It codes for CATMGGEIYEQYF.